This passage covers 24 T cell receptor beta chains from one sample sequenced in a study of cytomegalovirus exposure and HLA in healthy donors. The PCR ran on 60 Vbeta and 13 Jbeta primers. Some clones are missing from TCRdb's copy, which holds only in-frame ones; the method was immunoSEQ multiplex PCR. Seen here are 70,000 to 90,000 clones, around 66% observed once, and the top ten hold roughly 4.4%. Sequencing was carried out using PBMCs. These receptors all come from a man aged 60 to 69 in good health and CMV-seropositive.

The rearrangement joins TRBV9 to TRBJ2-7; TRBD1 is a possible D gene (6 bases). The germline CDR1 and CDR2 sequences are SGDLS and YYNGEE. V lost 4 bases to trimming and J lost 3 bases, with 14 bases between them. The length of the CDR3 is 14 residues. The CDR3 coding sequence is TGTGCCAGCAGCCCGGGACAAGTCTACTACGAGCAGTACTTC. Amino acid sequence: CASSPGQVYYEQYF.

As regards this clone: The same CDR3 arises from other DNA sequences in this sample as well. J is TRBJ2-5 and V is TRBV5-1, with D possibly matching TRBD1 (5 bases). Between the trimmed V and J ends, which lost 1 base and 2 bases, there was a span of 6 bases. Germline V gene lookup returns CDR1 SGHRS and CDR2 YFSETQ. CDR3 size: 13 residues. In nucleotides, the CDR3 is TGCGCCAGCAGCTTGAGACAGCAAGAGACCCAGTACTTC. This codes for CASSLRQQETQYF.

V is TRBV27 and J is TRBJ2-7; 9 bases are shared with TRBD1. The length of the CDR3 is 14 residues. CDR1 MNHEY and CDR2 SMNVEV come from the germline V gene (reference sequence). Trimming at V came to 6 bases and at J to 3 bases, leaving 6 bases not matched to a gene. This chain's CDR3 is CASSLQGAYYEQYF. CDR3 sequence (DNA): TGTGCCAGCAGCTTACAGGGGGCGTACTACGAGCAGTACTTC.

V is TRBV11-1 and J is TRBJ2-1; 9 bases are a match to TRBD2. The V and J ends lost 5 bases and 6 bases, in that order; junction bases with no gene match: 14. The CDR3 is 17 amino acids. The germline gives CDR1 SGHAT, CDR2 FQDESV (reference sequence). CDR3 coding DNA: TGTGCCAGCAGCCCTAGGACTAGCGAGGAGGTGTTCAATGAGCAGTTCTTC. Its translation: CASSPRTSEEVFNEQFF.

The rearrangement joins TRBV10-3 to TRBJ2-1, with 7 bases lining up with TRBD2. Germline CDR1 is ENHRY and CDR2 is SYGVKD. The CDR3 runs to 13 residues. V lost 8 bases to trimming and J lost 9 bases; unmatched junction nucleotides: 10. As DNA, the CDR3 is TGTGCCATCGGACGCCGGGGGGAAGGTGAGCAGTTCTTC. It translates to CAIGRRGEGEQFF.

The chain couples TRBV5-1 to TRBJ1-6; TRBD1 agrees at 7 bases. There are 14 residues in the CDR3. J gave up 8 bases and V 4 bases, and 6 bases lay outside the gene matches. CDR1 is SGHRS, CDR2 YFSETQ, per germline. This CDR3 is CASSEGDSYSPLHF. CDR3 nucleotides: TGCGCCAGCAGCGAAGGGGACAGTTATTCACCCCTCCACTTT.

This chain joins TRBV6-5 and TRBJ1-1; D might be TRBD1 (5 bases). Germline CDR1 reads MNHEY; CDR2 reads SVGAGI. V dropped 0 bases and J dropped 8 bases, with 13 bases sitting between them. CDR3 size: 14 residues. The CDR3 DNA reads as TGTGCCAGCAGTTACTCGACCAGGGCACCCGAAGCTTTCTTT. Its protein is CASSYSTRAPEAFF.

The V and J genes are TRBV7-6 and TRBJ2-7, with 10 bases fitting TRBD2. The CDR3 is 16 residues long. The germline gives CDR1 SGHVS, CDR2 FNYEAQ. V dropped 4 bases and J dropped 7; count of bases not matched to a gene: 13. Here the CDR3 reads CASSSFAVAGGTEQYF. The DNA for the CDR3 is TGTGCCAGCAGCTCGTTTGCTGTAGCGGGAGGAACGGAGCAGTACTTC.

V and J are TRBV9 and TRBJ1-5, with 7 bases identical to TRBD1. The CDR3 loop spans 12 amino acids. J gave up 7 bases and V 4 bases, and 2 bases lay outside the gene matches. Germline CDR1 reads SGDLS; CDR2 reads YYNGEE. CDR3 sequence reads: CASSQGGQPQHF. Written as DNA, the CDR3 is TGTGCCAGCAGCCAGGGGGGACAGCCCCAGCATTTT.

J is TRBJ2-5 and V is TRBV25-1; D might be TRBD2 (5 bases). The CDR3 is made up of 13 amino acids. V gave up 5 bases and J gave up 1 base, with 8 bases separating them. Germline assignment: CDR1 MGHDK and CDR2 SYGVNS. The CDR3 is CASSLLGQETQYF. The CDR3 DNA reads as TGTGCCAGCAGTCTACTAGGCCAAGAGACCCAGTACTTC.

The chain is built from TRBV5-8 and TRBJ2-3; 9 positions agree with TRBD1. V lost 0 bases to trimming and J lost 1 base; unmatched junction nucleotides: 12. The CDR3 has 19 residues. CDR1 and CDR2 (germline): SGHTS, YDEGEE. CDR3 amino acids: CASSLGLLTGGKGTDTQYF. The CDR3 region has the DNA TGTGCCAGCAGCTTGGGACTCCTTACAGGGGGCAAGGGCACAGATACGCAGTATTTT.

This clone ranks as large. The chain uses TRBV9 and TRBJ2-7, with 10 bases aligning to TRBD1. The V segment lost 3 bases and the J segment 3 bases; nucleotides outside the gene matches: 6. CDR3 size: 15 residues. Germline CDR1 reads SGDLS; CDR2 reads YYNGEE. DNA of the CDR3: TGTGCCAGCAGCGGATGGGACAGGGGAAGCTACGAGCAGTACTTC. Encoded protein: CASSGWDRGSYEQYF.

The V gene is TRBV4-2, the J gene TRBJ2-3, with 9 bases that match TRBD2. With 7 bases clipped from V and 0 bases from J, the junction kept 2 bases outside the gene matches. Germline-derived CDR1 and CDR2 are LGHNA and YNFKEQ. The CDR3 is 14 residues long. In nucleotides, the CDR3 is TGTGCCAGCAATAGCGGGGGAAGCACAGATACGCAGTATTTT. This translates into CASNSGGSTDTQYF.

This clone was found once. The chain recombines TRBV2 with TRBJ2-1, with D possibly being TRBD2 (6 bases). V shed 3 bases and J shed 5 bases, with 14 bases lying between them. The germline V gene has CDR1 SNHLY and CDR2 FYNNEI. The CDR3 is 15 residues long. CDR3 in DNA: TGTGCCAGCAGTGAGAGGAGGCGGGACCACAATGAGCAGTTCTTC. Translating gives CASSERRRDHNEQFF.

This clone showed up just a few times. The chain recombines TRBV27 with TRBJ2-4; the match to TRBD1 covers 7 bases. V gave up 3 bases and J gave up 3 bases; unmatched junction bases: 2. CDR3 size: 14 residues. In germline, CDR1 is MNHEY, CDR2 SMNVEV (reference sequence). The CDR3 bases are TGTGCCAGCAGTTTCGCAGGGGGCAAAAACATTCAGTACTTC. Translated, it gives CASSFAGGKNIQYF.

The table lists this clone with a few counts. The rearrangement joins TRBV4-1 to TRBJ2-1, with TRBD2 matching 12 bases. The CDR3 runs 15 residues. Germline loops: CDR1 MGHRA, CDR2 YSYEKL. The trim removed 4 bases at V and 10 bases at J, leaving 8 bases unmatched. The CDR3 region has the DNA TGCGCCAGCAGCCCGACTAGCGGGAGTATCTCGGAGCAGTTCTTC. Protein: CASSPTSGSISEQFF.

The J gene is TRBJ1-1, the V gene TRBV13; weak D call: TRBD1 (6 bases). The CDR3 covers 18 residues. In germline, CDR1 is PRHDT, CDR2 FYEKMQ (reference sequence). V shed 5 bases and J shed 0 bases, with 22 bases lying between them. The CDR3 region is CASSDGQPGYFMNTEAFF. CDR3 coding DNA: TGTGCCAGCAGCGATGGACAGCCTGGCTACTTCATGAACACTGAAGCTTTCTTT.

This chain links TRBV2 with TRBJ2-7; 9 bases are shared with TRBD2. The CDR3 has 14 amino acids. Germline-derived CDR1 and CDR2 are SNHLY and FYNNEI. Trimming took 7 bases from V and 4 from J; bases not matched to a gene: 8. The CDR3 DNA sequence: TGTGCCAGCACCTGGACTAGCGCGGTTTACGAGCAGTACTTC. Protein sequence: CASTWTSAVYEQYF.

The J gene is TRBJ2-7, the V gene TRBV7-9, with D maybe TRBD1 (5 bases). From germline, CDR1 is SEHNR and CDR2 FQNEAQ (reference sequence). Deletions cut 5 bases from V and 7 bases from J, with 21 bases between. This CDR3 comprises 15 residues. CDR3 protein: CASSPRGQATLEQYF. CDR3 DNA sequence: TGTGCCAGCAGCCCTAGGGGCCAGGCGACCTTGGAGCAGTACTTC. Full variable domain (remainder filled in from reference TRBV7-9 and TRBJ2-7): DTGVSQNPRHKITKRGQNVTFRCDPISEHNRLYWYRQTLGQGPEFLTYFQNEAQLEKSRLLSDRFSAERPKGSFSTLEIQRTEQGDSAMYLCASSPRGQATLEQYFGPGTRLTVT.

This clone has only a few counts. The CDR3 nucleotides are TGTGCCAGCAGTTTTAGACAGGGTATGAACACTGAAGCTTTCTTT. This codes for CASSFRQGMNTEAFF. The chain couples TRBV28 to TRBJ1-1; TRBD1 aligns across 7 bases. CDR3 length: 15 amino acids. Germline CDR1 is MDHEN and CDR2 is SYDVKM. Trimming at V came to 3 bases and at J to 0 bases, leaving 4 bases not matched to a gene.

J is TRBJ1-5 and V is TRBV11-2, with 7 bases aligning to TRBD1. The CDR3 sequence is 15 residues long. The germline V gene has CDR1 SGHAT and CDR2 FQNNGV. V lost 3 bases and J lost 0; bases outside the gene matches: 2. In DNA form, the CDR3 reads TGTGCCAGCAGCTTGGGACAGTATAGCAATCAGCCCCAGCATTTT. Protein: CASSLGQYSNQPQHF.

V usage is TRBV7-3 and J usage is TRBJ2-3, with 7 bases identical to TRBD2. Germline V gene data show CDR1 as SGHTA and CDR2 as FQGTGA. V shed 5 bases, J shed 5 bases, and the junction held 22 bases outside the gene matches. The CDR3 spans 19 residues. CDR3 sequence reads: CASSALVGGRATWRDTQYF. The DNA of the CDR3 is TGTGCCAGCAGCGCGCTTGTCGGCGGGAGAGCCACTTGGAGAGATACGCAGTATTTT.

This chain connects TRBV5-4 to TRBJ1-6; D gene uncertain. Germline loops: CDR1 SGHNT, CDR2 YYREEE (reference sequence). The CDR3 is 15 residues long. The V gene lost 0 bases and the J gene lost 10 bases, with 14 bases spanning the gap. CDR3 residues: CASSLEGRSGSPLHF. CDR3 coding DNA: TGTGCCAGCAGCTTGGAAGGGAGAAGTGGGTCACCCCTCCACTTT.

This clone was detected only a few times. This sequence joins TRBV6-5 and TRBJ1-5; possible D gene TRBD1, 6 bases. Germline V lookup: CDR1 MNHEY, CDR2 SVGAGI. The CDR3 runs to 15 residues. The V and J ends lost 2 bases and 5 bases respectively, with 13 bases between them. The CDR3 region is CASSYTGLGDQPQHF. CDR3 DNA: TGTGCCAGCAGTTACACAGGGTTGGGGGATCAGCCCCAGCATTTT.